Sequencing of this T cell receptor beta chain was carried out in a study of T cells in Graves' hyperthyroidism and ophthalmopathy. At least 3 on the Clinical Activity Score was recorded for ophthalmopathy patients, who also had NOSPECS grade at least 4 and duration under 3 months. Uncontrolled infection, other autoimmune disease, pregnancy or lactation barred patients from enrollment. RNA transcripts yielded amplified TCR beta CDR3 regions. TCR CDR3 underwent first-round RT-PCR with the HTBI primer set. TCRdb re-called the multiplex PCR reads through MiXCR, storing one row per CDR3 protein. The repertoire consists of about half a million distinct CDR3 sequences, with about 24% occurring once and the leading ten covering over 9%. This clonotype occurred many times. The sample comprised blood. This TCR derives from a woman between 25 and 40 years old with Graves' ophthalmopathy.

Written as DNA, the CDR3 is TGCAGTCTCTACAGGGGGAGGACTGAAGCTTTCTTT. Its protein is CSLYRGRTEAFF. This chain uses TRBV20-1 with TRBJ1-1, with 8 bases matching TRBD1. V lost 8 bases to trimming and J lost 5 bases; unmatched junction nucleotides: 7. The CDR3 totals 12 residues. The germline gives CDR1 DFQATT, CDR2 SNEGSKA (reference sequence).